Following are 17 T cell receptor beta chains from one sample sequenced in a study of T cell clonality in common variable immunodeficiency. Profiled with immunoSEQ multiplex PCR; TCRdb holds only in-frame clones, not every one. Sampling found some 52,000 clones, none seen once. Sequences were obtained from peripheral blood mononuclear cells. The receptors originated from a person between 18 and 75 years old in good health.

Worth noting for this clone: Coverage ceases 3 residues before the CDR3 finishes, and the germline J gene fills in the end. The gene calls are TRBV20-1 and TRBJ2-7; D gene unclear. This CDR3 has 16 amino acids. Trimming shortened V by 1 base and J by 3 bases, and 19 bases separated the two germline ends. The germline gives CDR1 DFQATT, CDR2 SNEGSKA (reference sequence). This CDR3 is CSARALDSGPGYEQYF. The sequenced CDR3 bases are TGCAGTGCTAGAGCCCTAGACTCGGGTCCTGGCTACGAG.

In its sample, this clone was seen many times. The CDR3 loop is CASSLRVAGGSTDTQYF. Partial CDR3 DNA: TGCGCCAGCAGCTTGCGGGTAGCGGGAGGTTCCACAGATACG. The chain recombines TRBV5-1 with TRBJ2-3, with TRBD2 matching over 10 bases. The read ends 3 residues before the CDR3 terminus; that terminus is restored from the germline J gene. V shed 1 base and J 2 bases; nucleotides not matched to a gene: 7. The CDR3 runs to 17 residues. Germline CDR1 SGHRS, CDR2 YFSETQ.

A few counts support this clone. The read comes to an end 3 residues before the CDR3 does, leaving the germline J gene to fill in the end. The rearrangement joins TRBV11-1 to TRBJ2-1; 9 positions match TRBD2. Losses at the gene ends were 6 bases for V and 2 bases for J; bases not matched to a gene: 5. Germline V lookup: CDR1 SGHAT, CDR2 FQDESV (reference sequence). There are 15 residues in the CDR3. The CDR3 DNA, read in part, is TGTGCCAGCAGTAAGACTAGCGGAGCCTACAATGAG. The encoded protein is CASSKTSGAYNE. The whole CDR3 protein is CASSKTSGAYNEQFF.

The sample holds many counts of this clone. The read stops 3 residues short of the end of the CDR3; the missing end is completed from the germline J gene. The chain is built from TRBV6-1 and TRBJ1-5; the D is unclear. Trimming shortened V by 2 bases and J by 4 bases, and 9 bases separated the two germline ends. Germline lookup yields CDR1 MNHNS and CDR2 SASEGT. This CDR3 region has 14 residues. The sequenced part of the CDR3 DNA is TGTGCCAGCAGTGAATATACAGAGAATCAGCCC. Translated: CASSEYTENQP. The CDR3 in its entirety is CASSEYTENQPQHF.

Concerning this clone: The read ends 3 residues shy of where the CDR3 ends; the end is completed using the germline J gene. V gene TRBV5-1 combines with J gene TRBJ1-4; no firm D call. The germline CDR1 and CDR2 sequences are SGHRS and YFSETQ. The CDR3 totals 17 residues. The CDR3 loop is CASSLEGLAGDTGELFF. The part of the CDR3 DNA that was read is TGCGCCAGCAGCTTGGAAGGTCTAGCGGGCGACACCGGGGAA.

This clone was counted many times. Read sequence stops 3 residues before the CDR3 end, and the germline J gene provides the missing end. The chain is built from TRBV5-1 and TRBJ1-1; TRBD1 aligns across 8 bases. This CDR3 is 16 amino acids long. Trimming removed 5 bases from V and 1 base from J; junction bases left unmatched: 10. From germline, CDR1 is SGHRS and CDR2 YFSETQ. The chain's CDR3 is CASRPPAGTGNTEAFF. The CDR3 bases that were read are TGCGCCAGCAGGCCCCCCGCCGGGACAGGGAACACTGAA.

This clone was detected many times. The DNA ends 3 residues before the CDR3 does, and the rest of the CDR3 is filled in from the germline J gene. The rearrangement uses TRBV29-1 and TRBJ2-3, with 12 bases matching TRBD2. The CDR3 is 14 amino acids. Germline CDR1 is SQVTM and CDR2 is ANQGSEA. V dropped 7 bases and J dropped 5; count of bases not matched to a gene: 7. The DNA read from the CDR3 is TGCAGCGCCCTAGCGGGAGGGGTCGGAGATACG. Its protein product is CSALAGGVGDT. The full CDR3 protein is CSALAGGVGDTQYF.

The table lists this clone with many counts. The sequence runs out 3 residues before the end of the CDR3; the remainder is reconstructed from the germline J gene. The rearrangement links TRBV30 to TRBJ2-3; 9 bases align to TRBD1. Per the germline V gene, CDR1 is GTSNPN and CDR2 is SVGIG (reference sequence). Trimming removed 3 bases from V and 2 bases from J; junction bases left unmatched: 6. The CDR3 has 15 residues. The CDR3 here is CAWSPGQGPTDTQYF. The sequenced part of the CDR3 DNA is TGTGCCTGGAGCCCGGGACAGGGACCCACAGATACG.

In this sample, this clone turned up a few times. Sequencing ends 3 residues short of the CDR3 end; the germline J gene provides the rest. This chain links TRBV2 with TRBJ2-1, with D possibly TRBD2 on 5 matching bases. Trimming left V 6 bases short and J 4 bases short, with 10 bases between. CDR3 length equals 13 residues. Germline values: CDR1 SNHLY, CDR2 FYNNEI. CDR3 in amino acids: CASSLLVYNEQFF. The sequenced part of the CDR3 DNA is TGTGCCAGCAGCTTACTAGTATACAATGAG.

This clone has at least ten counts. The CDR3 spells CASSPLPTDTQYF. The covered CDR3 bases are TGTGCCAGCAGCCCCCTCCCCACAGATACG. The chain joins TRBV4-2 to TRBJ2-3; D is undetermined. The missing CDR3 end, 3 residues past where the read stops, is filled in from the germline J gene. The length of the CDR3 is 13 residues. The germline V and J ends were trimmed by 4 bases and 2 bases, with 7 bases remaining between them. Germline assignment: CDR1 LGHNA and CDR2 YNFKEQ.

This clone has a count of ten or more. Coverage ceases 3 residues before the CDR3 finishes, and the germline J gene fills in the end. The chain couples TRBV29-1 to TRBJ2-3; tentative D call: TRBD1 (5 bases). Trimming removed 6 bases at V and 0 bases at J, with 16 bases between. CDR1 and CDR2 (germline): SQVTM, ANQGSEA. The CDR3 has 15 residues. Here the CDR3 reads CSVARGSTSTDTQYF. CDR3 bases read: TGCAGCGTCGCAAGGGGATCTACTAGCACAGATACG.

This clone was seen a few times. The sequenced part of the CDR3 DNA is TGCAGTGCTACTGACACCGGGACGGACTATAATGAG. Protein: CSATDTGTDYNE. In full, the CDR3 reads CSATDTGTDYNEQFF. The chain couples TRBV20-1 to TRBJ2-1; maybe TRBD2 (6 bases). Read sequence stops 3 residues before the CDR3 end, and the germline J gene provides the missing end. V shed 4 bases and J shed 7 bases, with 20 bases lying between them. There are 15 residues in the CDR3. Germline CDR1 and CDR2: DFQATT and SNEGSKA (reference sequence).

This clone was recorded many times. The CDR3 end falls 3 residues outside the read, so it is completed with the germline J gene. The chain is built from TRBV19 and TRBJ2-7; 9 bases align to TRBD2. Germline V lookup: CDR1 LNHDA, CDR2 SQIVND (reference sequence). The CDR3 covers 17 residues. After removal of 0 bases from V and 3 bases from J, the junction contained 9 bases not matched to a gene. CDR3 sequence reads: CASSIDLSSGGIYEQYF. The covered CDR3 bases are TGTGCCAGTAGTATAGATCTATCCAGCGGGGGGATCTACGAG.

A remark on this clone: The read gets to within 3 residues of the CDR3 end, and the germline J gene fills in the rest. The V and J genes are TRBV6-2 or TRBV6-3 and TRBJ1-2; D perhaps matches TRBD1 (5 bases). Germline V gene lookup returns CDR1 MNHEY and CDR2 SVGEGT. The CDR3 sequence is 15 residues long. CDR3 DNA, as far as it was read: TGTGCCAGCAGTTACGGGGCCTTAACCTACAATGAC. Protein: CASSYGALTYND. The whole CDR3 is CASSYGALTYNDYTF.

This clone was counted at least ten times. The DNA read from the CDR3 is TGCAGTGCTAGGCAGGCAGGGGGAGCGGGAGGCGGGACC. It translates to CSARQAGGAGGGT. Given in full, the CDR3 is CSARQAGGAGGGTQYF. This chain uses TRBV20-1 with TRBJ2-5; the match to TRBD2 covers 9 bases. The read gets to within 3 residues of the CDR3 end, and the germline J gene fills in the rest. The CDR3 extends over 16 amino acids. Germline V gene lookup returns CDR1 DFQATT and CDR2 SNEGSKA (reference sequence). The junction had 15 bases not matched to a gene; V was cut back by 3 bases and J by 7 bases.

Ten or more counts support this clone. The CDR3 is cut off 3 residues early in the read; its end comes from the germline J gene. This chain connects TRBV20-1 to TRBJ1-5; TRBD1 agrees at 9 bases. The trim removed 3 bases at V and 1 base at J, leaving 4 bases unmatched. Germline CDR1 is DFQATT and CDR2 is SNEGSKA (reference sequence). The CDR3 spans 15 residues. The CDR3 bases that were read are TGCAGTGCTAGTATCGGACAGGGGAGCAATCAGCCC. As protein: CSASIGQGSNQP. The whole CDR3 reads CSASIGQGSNQPQHF.

This clone was seen ten or more times. Coverage ceases 3 residues before the CDR3 finishes, and the germline J gene fills in the end. This chain uses TRBV5-1 with TRBJ1-1; 11 bases agree with TRBD1. The CDR3 contains 14 residues. The J segment lost 7 bases and the V segment lost 4 bases, leaving 6 bases of the junction unmatched. Per the germline V gene, CDR1 is SGHRS and CDR2 is YFSETQ. Incomplete CDR3 DNA: TGCGCCAGCAGCCGAGGACAGGGGGCGGGTGAA. Translating gives CASSRGQGAGE. The entire CDR3 protein reads CASSRGQGAGEAFF.